A single sample gave rise to the 25 T cell receptor beta chains below, sequenced in a study of T cells after yellow fever vaccination. TCRdb redid the calling of the 5' RACE reads with MiXCR, one entry per CDR3 protein. Among more than 450,000 distinct CDR3 sequences listed, roughly a fifth were seen once. The sequencing used PBMCs, collected about 21 days after the first yellow fever vaccination. The receptors here all came from a man aged 18 to 29 who received the YFV17D yellow fever vaccine.

The chain combines TRBV6-5 with TRBJ2-3; either TRBD1 or TRBD2 may fit D (6 bases each). The CDR3 spans 17 residues. V lost 0 bases and J 0 bases, leaving 13 bases between the germline ends. Germline V CDR1 and CDR2: MNHEY, SVGAGI. This CDR3 is CASSYSGAGPSTDTQYF. The CDR3 bases are TGTGCCAGCAGTTACTCGGGGGCGGGGCCCAGCACAGATACGCAGTATTTT.

There are a few counts of this clonotype. The chain couples TRBV20-1 to TRBJ2-7, with 9 bases identical to TRBD2. The CDR3 covers 14 residues. Trimming cost V 3 bases and J 5 bases; bases outside gene matches: 8. From germline, CDR1 is DFQATT and CDR2 SNEGSKA (reference sequence). The CDR3 sequence: CSASWRGGGDEQYF. Written as DNA, the CDR3 is TGCAGTGCTAGTTGGCGGGGGGGCGGTGACGAGCAGTACTTC.

The chain links TRBV30 to TRBJ1-6, with D unresolved. V was pared by 0 bases and J by 12 bases, with 6 bases between. CDR1 and CDR2 from the germline V gene are GTSNPN and SVGIG (reference sequence). The CDR3 covers 11 residues. The CDR3 loop reads CAWSVRLPLHF. The CDR3 DNA reads TGTGCCTGGAGTGTAAGACTACCCCTCCACTTT.

This clonotype was observed a single time. The chain's CDR3 is CASSYPQGGWTTGELFF. The CDR3 nucleotides read TGTGCCAGCAGTTACCCCCAGGGAGGGTGGACCACCGGGGAGCTGTTTTTT. The chain uses TRBV6-2 or TRBV6-3 and TRBJ2-2, with 7 positions matching TRBD2. V was clipped by 2 bases and J by 4 bases; unmatched bases: 10. The germline CDR1 and CDR2 sequences are MNHEY and SVGEGT. This CDR3 comprises 17 residues.

The sample holds a few counts of this clonotype. The chain is built from TRBV7-8 and TRBJ2-2, with D unclear. With 6 bases removed from V and 0 bases from J, the gap between germline ends came to 5 bases. The germline CDR1 and CDR2 sequences are SGHVS and FQNEAQ. CDR3 length equals 13 residues. The CDR3 sequence is CASRNTNTGELFF. CDR3 bases: TGTGCCAGCAGGAACACGAACACCGGGGAGCTGTTTTTT.

The J gene is TRBJ2-2, the V gene TRBV28, with a tentative D call TRBD1 (7 bases). The CDR3 has 14 amino acids. Trimming shortened V by 6 bases and J by 5 bases, and 13 bases separated the two germline ends. The germline V gene has CDR1 MDHEN and CDR2 SYDVKM. In DNA form, the CDR3 reads TGTGCCAGCAGGGAGGGGGCAGGGACCGGGGAGCTGTTTTTT. This encodes CASREGAGTGELFF.

The CDR3 protein is CSVSPPGQATRGAQYF. The CDR3 DNA reads TGCAGCGTTTCCCCTCCTGGACAGGCGACTAGGGGGGCCCAGTACTTC. The chain has TRBV29-1 and TRBJ2-5; TRBD1 might be the D (7 bases). The CDR3 has 16 amino acids. V lost 5 bases and J lost 9, with 28 bases in between. CDR1 is SQVTM, CDR2 ANQGSEA, per germline. The full variable domain, its missing parts supplied by reference TRBV29-1 and TRBJ2-5, is SAVISQKPSRDICQRGTSLTIQCQVDSQVTMMFWYRQQPGQSLTLIATANQGSEATYESGFVIDKFPISRPNLTFSTLTVSNMSPEDSSIYLCSVSPPGQATRGAQYFGPGTRLLVL.

The chain is built from TRBV7-8 and TRBJ2-1; 7 nucleotides agree with TRBD2. Germline CDR1 reads SGHVS; CDR2 reads FQNEAQ. The CDR3 consists of 15 residues. The V gene end was trimmed by 3 bases and the J gene end by 3 bases; junction bases not matched to a gene: 5. CDR3 amino acids: CASSFGGSIYNEQFF. As DNA, the CDR3 is TGTGCCAGCAGCTTCGGGGGGAGCATCTACAATGAGCAGTTCTTC.

In its sample, this clonotype was seen a few times. For the CDR3, the DNA is TGTGCCAGCAGCTCCTGGACAGCTCTGAACACTGAAGCTTTCTTT. Protein: CASSSWTALNTEAFF. The chain recombines TRBV7-8 with TRBJ1-1; D perhaps matches TRBD1 (6 bases). Germline assignment: CDR1 SGHVS and CDR2 FQNEAQ. Trimming left V 4 bases short and J 0 bases short, with 12 bases between. The CDR3 sequence is 15 residues long.

There are many counts of this clonotype. The V and J genes are TRBV7-2 and TRBJ2-5, with D unclear. The CDR3 covers 12 residues. V was clipped by 2 bases and J by 7 bases, with 8 bases between them. Looked up from germline, CDR1 is SGHTA and CDR2 is FQGNSA. The CDR3, as DNA: TGTGCCAGCAGCTTAATTGTAGGGACCCAGTACTTC. It yields the protein CASSLIVGTQYF.

V usage is TRBV7-9 and J usage is TRBJ2-1; D gene unclear. The germline V and J ends were trimmed by 5 bases and 0 bases, with 11 bases remaining between them. The CDR3 has 15 amino acids. Looked up from germline, CDR1 is SEHNR and CDR2 is FQNEAQ (reference sequence). The CDR3 DNA sequence: TGTGCCAGCAGCCCTCCGGATTTCTCCTACAATGAGCAGTTCTTC. This gives the protein CASSPPDFSYNEQFF.

The chain is built from TRBV5-1 and TRBJ2-3, with a possible D match to TRBD2 (5 bases). The germline CDR1 and CDR2 sequences are SGHRS and YFSETQ. The CDR3 extends over 19 amino acids. The ends were cut back, 2 bases at V and 3 bases at J, with 25 bases in the middle. CDR3 region: CASSFIQDSLHRLTDTQYF. CDR3 nucleotide sequence: TGCGCCAGCAGCTTTATCCAGGACTCCCTTCACAGACTAACAGATACGCAGTATTTT. Full variable domain (outside the CDR3, taken from reference TRBV5-1 and TRBJ2-3): KAGVTQTPRYLIKTRGQQVTLSCSPISGHRSVSWYQQTPGQGLQFLFEYFSETQRNKGNFPGRFSGRQFSNSRSEMNVSTLELGDSALYLCASSFIQDSLHRLTDTQYFGPGTRLTVL.

This rearrangement joins TRBV30 to TRBJ1-3; 7 nucleotides match TRBD1. The ends lost 4 bases at V and 9 bases at J; junction bases unmatched: 3. Germline CDR1 GTSNPN, CDR2 SVGIG (reference sequence). The CDR3 consists of 11 residues. The chain's CDR3 is CAWTTGVTIYF. DNA for the CDR3: TGTGCCTGGACCACAGGGGTCACCATATATTTT.

This clonotype turned up a few times. The V call is TRBV4-1, the J call TRBJ2-6; D uncertain. The CDR3 loop spans 15 amino acids. V shed 0 bases and J shed 1 base, with 4 bases lying between them. The germline CDR1 and CDR2 sequences are MGHRA and YSYEKL. The CDR3 bases are TGCGCCAGCAGCCAAGAGGCATCTGGGGCCAACGTCCTGACTTTC. Protein product: CASSQEASGANVLTF.

This chain links TRBV29-1 with TRBJ1-1; D ambiguous. From germline, CDR1 is SQVTM and CDR2 ANQGSEA. V lost 0 bases and J 4 bases, leaving 9 bases between the germline ends. The CDR3 runs 13 residues. This CDR3 is CSVEDPTSTEAFF. The CDR3 DNA is TGCAGCGTTGAAGATCCCACGTCCACTGAAGCTTTCTTT. Full variable domain (outside the CDR3, taken from reference TRBV29-1 and TRBJ1-1): SAVISQKPSRDICQRGTSLTIQCQVDSQVTMMFWYRQQPGQSLTLIATANQGSEATYESGFVIDKFPISRPNLTFSTLTVSNMSPEDSSIYLCSVEDPTSTEAFFGQGTRLTVV.

This clonotype has ten or more counts. This chain uses TRBV9 with TRBJ2-1, with D unresolved. The CDR3 covers 13 residues. Between the trimmed V and J ends, which lost 4 bases and 6 bases, there was a span of 11 bases. The germline CDR1 and CDR2 sequences are SGDLS and YYNGEE. In DNA, the CDR3 is TGTGCCAGCAGCCCGTCAACTTCCAATGAGCAGTTCTTC. It specifies CASSPSTSNEQFF. Full variable domain (remainder filled in from reference TRBV9 and TRBJ2-1): DSGVTQTPKHLITATGQRVTLRCSPRSGDLSVYWYQQSLDQGLQFLIQYYNGEERAKGNILERFSAQQFPDLHSELNLSSLELGDSALYFCASSPSTSNEQFFGPGTRLTVL.

The rearrangement links TRBV12-3 or TRBV12-4 to TRBJ1-4; 9 bases agree with TRBD1. V dropped 4 bases and J dropped 6; count of bases not matched to a gene: 3. The CDR3 length is 14 residues. CDR3 DNA sequence: TGTGCCAGCAGTTCGGGACAGGGCTATGAAAAACTGTTTTTT. Protein: CASSSGQGYEKLFF.

This clonotype was detected only a few times. The rearrangement uses TRBV27 and TRBJ2-1, with TRBD2 matching over 11 bases. Germline-derived CDR1 and CDR2 are MNHEY and SMNVEV (reference sequence). The CDR3 runs to 15 residues. V shed 4 bases and J 10 bases; nucleotides not matched to a gene: 9. This CDR3 reads CASSSIAGGPEEQFF. The CDR3 region has the DNA TGTGCCAGCAGTTCGATAGCGGGGGGGCCAGAGGAGCAGTTCTTC.

In its sample, this clonotype was seen many times. The chain combines TRBV5-1 with TRBJ1-2; no clear D gene. Per germline, CDR1 SGHRS and CDR2 YFSETQ. The CDR3 has 15 residues. V was trimmed by 0 bases and J by 8 bases, leaving 17 bases between them. In DNA form, the CDR3 reads TGCGCCAGCAGCTTGGTAGGAGATTCGGTCGGGGGCTACACCTTC. Translated, it gives CASSLVGDSVGGYTF. Filled out from reference TRBV5-1 and TRBJ1-2, the complete variable domain reads KAGVTQTPRYLIKTRGQQVTLSCSPISGHRSVSWYQQTPGQGLQFLFEYFSETQRNKGNFPGRFSGRQFSNSRSEMNVSTLELGDSALYLCASSLVGDSVGGYTFGSGTRLTVV.

This clonotype was counted many times. J is TRBJ2-3 and V is TRBV5-5; D not resolved. Trimming left V 3 bases short and J 3 bases short, with 8 bases between. The CDR3 extends over 13 amino acids. Germline CDR1 SGHKS, CDR2 YYEKEE (reference sequence). CDR3 nucleotides: TGTGCCAGCAGCTCCTTCCGGACAGATACGCAGTATTTT. It encodes CASSSFRTDTQYF. Variable domain in full (rest from reference TRBV5-5 and TRBJ2-3): DAGVTQSPTHLIKTRGQQVTLRCSPISGHKSVSWYQQVLGQGPQFIFQYYEKEERGRGNFPDRFSARQFPNYSSELNVNALLLGDSALYLCASSSFRTDTQYFGPGTRLTVL.

This clonotype was observed a handful of times. CDR3 DNA sequence: TGTGCCAGCAGTGAAGCGCGGCGACCGCAGTACTTC. It codes for CASSEARRPQYF. This chain links TRBV2 with TRBJ2-7, with no clear D. The CDR3 runs 12 residues. CDR1 SNHLY and CDR2 FYNNEI come from the germline V gene. Trimming stripped 0 bases from V and 9 bases from J, with 9 bases between. The whole variable domain, filled in from reference TRBV2 and TRBJ2-7, reads EPEVTQTPSHQVTQMGQEVILRCVPISNHLYFYWYRQILGQKVEFLVSFYNNEISEKSEIFDDQFSVERPDGSNFTLKIRSTKLEDSAMYFCASSEARRPQYFGPGTRLTVT.

The chain carries TRBV6-2 or TRBV6-3 and TRBJ2-1; D gene uncertain. From germline, CDR1 is MNHEY and CDR2 SVGEGT. V lost 6 bases to trimming and J lost 7 bases, with 19 bases between them. This CDR3 spans 15 amino acids. CDR3 in amino acids: CASSALIPGRNEQFF. CDR3 sequence (DNA): TGTGCCAGCAGCGCGCTCATACCGGGCCGTAATGAGCAGTTCTTC.

This clonotype was observed a few times. J is TRBJ2-3 and V is TRBV6-1; 8 bases map to TRBD2. Losses at the gene ends were 7 bases for V and 2 bases for J; bases not matched to a gene: 8. Germline CDR1 reads MNHNS; CDR2 reads SASEGT. The CDR3 runs 15 residues. The CDR3 sequence: CASNLIAGPTDTQYF. DNA of the CDR3: TGTGCCAGCAACCTAATAGCGGGGCCCACAGATACGCAGTATTTT.

There are many counts of this clonotype. This chain connects TRBV12-3 or TRBV12-4 to TRBJ1-5; D gene ambiguous. The germline V and J ends were trimmed by 8 bases and 5 bases, with 13 bases remaining between them. The CDR3 is 13 residues long. The CDR3 DNA sequence: TGTGCCAGCCGCCGGAGGGCGGATCAGCCCCAGCATTTT. It codes for CASRRRADQPQHF.

The table lists this clonotype with many counts. The chain has TRBV7-2 and TRBJ1-6, with D possibly being TRBD1 (6 bases). The V gene lost 5 bases and the J gene lost 9 bases, with 11 bases spanning the gap. CDR1 is SGHTA, CDR2 FQGNSA, per germline. This CDR3 comprises 13 residues. This CDR3 reads CASSNRVSSPLHF. In nucleotides, the CDR3 is TGTGCCAGCAGCAACAGGGTGTCTTCACCCCTCCACTTT.